What follows describes a single TCR beta chain. Sequencing was performed with immunoSEQ multiplex PCR; in TCRdb, only in-frame clones are kept and a portion is missing. The profile covers about 2.1 million clones, with just over 90% appearing a single time and 1.5% to 2% taken by the ten largest. The data were obtained in a study of shared clonotypes between healthy human individuals. Deletions cut 2 bases from V and 0 bases from J, with 4 bases between. The germline V gene encodes CDR1 GTSNPN and CDR2 SVGIG (reference sequence). The CDR3 is 13 amino acids. Selected positively for CCR7 and CD45RO-negative, naive CD8 cells excluded terminally differentiated effector memory CD45RA+ cells.

Sequenced material: naive CD8+ T cells from PBMCs. The TCR was taken from a man in his late teens or twenties in good health. Some clones in this sample may be carry-over from other donors' samples. The J gene is TRBJ1-4, the V gene TRBV30, with unresolved D. The CDR3 bases are TGTGCCTGGAGTACGGCAACTAATGAAAAACTGTTTTTT. Its protein product is CAWSTATNEKLFF.